This T cell receptor (beta chain) was sequenced in a study of shared clonotypes between healthy human individuals. Study as a whole: The plates for each donor numbered three CD4 naive, three CD4 memory, two CD8 naive and one CD8 memory.

The germline gives CDR1 ENHRY, CDR2 SYGVKD. The CDR3 loop spans 15 amino acids. Trimming took off 8 bases at V and 3 bases at J, with 19 bases between the two ends. Data came from immunoSEQ multiplex PCR; TCRdb stores just in-frame clones and leaves some out. The data show 2 million to 2.5 million clones, 85% to 95% seen once. The TCR comes from a man between 18 and 29 years old in good health. Some clones in this sample may be carry-over from other donors' samples. The sample comprised naive CD4+ T cells from PBMCs. Sample subset: CD45RA+ positively selected. The chain employs TRBV10-3 and TRBJ1-1; no firm D call. The CDR3 DNA sequence: TGTGCCATCGGGGAATCCGACCCCGGGGACACTGAAGCTTTCTTT. It is translated as CAIGESDPGDTEAFF.